The 15 T cell receptor beta chains listed next were all sequenced from one sample in a study of monozygotic twins with inflammatory bowel disease. Following a re-call of the 5' RACE reads, TCRdb has one entry per CDR3 protein and lacks DNA. The listing contains approximately 150,000 distinct CDR3 sequences. The sequenced sample consisted of blood. The source is a human donor with ulcerative colitis or Crohn's disease, or a healthy co-twin of an affected twin (not recorded which).

The chain joins TRBV12-3 or TRBV12-4 to TRBJ2-1; TCRdb gives TRBD1 as the D gene, but with no DNA this cannot be confirmed. The CDR3 runs 14 residues. The CDR3 is CASSLERETNEQFF.

The V gene is TRBV19, the J gene TRBJ1-2; TCRdb calls TRBD1, which cannot be checked without DNA. The CDR3 consists of 16 residues. Germline V gene data show CDR1 as LNHDA and CDR2 as SQIVND (reference sequence). CDR3 protein: CASSSLPGDGSYGYTF. Full variable domain (outside the CDR3, taken from reference TRBV19 and TRBJ1-2): DGGITQSPKYLFRKEGQNVTLSCEQNLNHDAMYWYRQDPGQGLRLIYYSQIVNDFQKGDIAEGYSVSREKKESFPLTVTSAQKNPTAFYLCASSSLPGDGSYGYTFGSGTRLTVV.

The chain employs TRBV5-6 and TRBJ2-7; checking the TCRdb D call of TRBD1 is not possible without DNA. The CDR3 covers 15 residues. Looked up from germline, CDR1 is SGHDT and CDR2 is YYEEEE. CDR3 sequence: CASSGTGTTTYEQYF.

CDR3 region: CASSLGQSNTEAFF. The rearrangement uses TRBV7-2 and TRBJ1-1; the TRBD1 assignment by TCRdb is unverifiable without DNA. The V gene's germline CDR1 is SGHTA and CDR2 FQGNSA. The CDR3 runs to 14 residues.

This sequence joins TRBV11-3 and TRBJ2-1; TCRdb gives TRBD2 as the D gene, but with no DNA this cannot be confirmed. The CDR3 runs 15 residues. Germline CDR1 is SGHNT and CDR2 is YENEEA. CDR3 loop: CASSQTSGSYNEQFF.

This chain uses TRBV7-2 with TRBJ1-1; TCRdb reports TRBD1, a call that lacks DNA to check it against. Germline-derived CDR1 and CDR2 are SGHTA and FQGNSA. This CDR3 spans 14 amino acids. This chain's CDR3 is CASSSYRGGTEAFF.

This chain joins TRBV4-1 and TRBJ2-2; as DNA is missing, the TRBD2 call by TCRdb cannot be tested. Germline assignment: CDR1 MGHRA and CDR2 YSYEKL. CDR3 length: 19 amino acids. CDR3 loop: CASSSEGLAGGPRIGELFF.

V and J are TRBV19 and TRBJ2-5; the TRBD2 assignment by TCRdb is unverifiable without DNA. CDR1 is LNHDA, CDR2 SQIVND, per germline (reference sequence). CDR3 length: 15 residues. The CDR3 sequence is CASTPSGLARETQYF.

The chain links TRBV27 to TRBJ1-5; TCRdb reports TRBD1, a call that lacks DNA to check it against. Germline V CDR1 and CDR2: MNHEY, SMNVEV (reference sequence). This CDR3 comprises 16 residues. This CDR3 is CASSPLRPTDNQPQHF.

The chain links TRBV5-1 to TRBJ1-1; TCRdb outputs TRBD1, but without DNA this stays unchecked. CDR1 and CDR2 from the germline V gene are SGHRS and YFSETQ. This CDR3 contains 15 residues. This CDR3 reads CASSAGSGQITEAFF.

The chain recombines TRBV29-1 with TRBJ2-7; TCRdb picks TRBD1, but there is no DNA to check that call. The CDR3 totals 13 residues. The germline gives CDR1 SQVTM, CDR2 ANQGSEA. The CDR3 loop reads CSVQPGPLGEQYF.

The V gene is TRBV15, the J gene TRBJ2-1; TCRdb reports TRBD1, a call that lacks DNA to check it against. The CDR3 length is 15 residues. From germline, CDR1 is LNHNV and CDR2 YYDKDF (reference sequence). CDR3 amino acids: CATSRAGTGNNEQFF.

This chain joins TRBV7-8 and TRBJ2-2; TCRdb's D gene call, TRBD1, goes unchecked for lack of DNA. Germline CDR1 reads SGHVS; CDR2 reads FQNEAQ. The CDR3 runs to 17 residues. The CDR3: CASSVTGPKPNTGELFF.

This chain joins TRBV18 and TRBJ1-1. The germline gives CDR1 KGHSH, CDR2 LQKENI. The CDR3 is 13 residues long. This CDR3 reads CASSQGPRYEAFF.

This chain uses TRBV5-5 with TRBJ1-2. CDR3 length: 12 residues. Germline CDR1 is SGHKS and CDR2 is YYEKEE (reference sequence). This CDR3 reads CASSLGTYGYTF.